This paragraph reports one T cell receptor (beta chain). Via MiXCR, TCRdb re-called the PCR reads. The sample has fewer than 45,000 clones, around an eighth seen once; the top ten hold 8% to 10%. Before thyroid surgery, none of the patients had received any treatment. This specimen comes from a study of metastatic and nonmetastatic thyroid tumors. From germline, CDR1 is MNHNS and CDR2 SASEGT. This CDR3 region has 16 residues. V lost 5 bases and J lost 4, with 20 bases in between. This receptor was obtained from a female donor with papillary thyroid cancer or a benign thyroid nodule (not recorded which). Some clones in this sample may be carry-over from other donors' samples. The chain uses TRBV6-1 and TRBJ1-2, with unresolved D. The specimen was blood. The CDR3 is CASSPYSGLHLYGYTF. CDR3 sequence (DNA): TGTGCCAGCAGTCCTTATTCCGGGCTCCATCTCTATGGCTACACCTTC.